This T cell receptor beta chain was profiled in a study of blood T cell repertoires in COVID-19. Study-wide context: Some COVID-19 samples were acute and others convalescent; all came from the United States, Italy and Spain. Sample material is recorded as cDNA or gDNA derived from T cells, B-cell-depleted T cells, or PBMCs.

As handled by the study authors: From reference gene primer amplification, estimates of nucleated cell counts were derived. Clones were sequenced by immunoSEQ multiplex PCR, and TCRdb holds only the in-frame ones, with some missing. The DNA was the basis for D and trimming; V, J and clone size are from that table. The data show some 700,000 clones, approximately 90% seen once. The CDR3 spans 15 residues. V was clipped by 6 bases and J by 4 bases, with 18 bases between them. Germline V gives CDR1 MDHEN, CDR2 SYDVKM. The sequenced sample was peripheral blood. V gene TRBV28 combines with J gene TRBJ1-1; D is perhaps TRBD1 (6 bases). This clonotype was sampled from a woman aged 18-30 years with acute or convalescent COVID-19. CDR3 in amino acids: CASRLLSRGGTEAFF. For the CDR3, the DNA is TGTGCCAGCAGGCTATTAAGCAGGGGCGGCACTGAAGCTTTCTTT.